This T cell receptor beta chain was captured in a study of OX40 agonist ivuxolimab in advanced cancers. The CDR3 has 15 amino acids. V lost 7 bases, J lost 9 bases, and 25 bases lay in between. Per germline, CDR1 SQVTM and CDR2 ANQGSEA. Sampling of blood occurred at baseline, cycle 4 day 1, and cycle 7 day 1. Assay: immunoSEQ multiplex PCR; the TCRdb copy retains only in-frame clones and omits some. The top ten clones hold 6.3% of a sample with over 55,000 clones, approximately 80% of them seen once. As regards this clone: Its antigen is unknown.

Study-wide points: Some of the nonresponding patients also showed low levels of normalized T-cell clonal expansion. Undetermined was the antigen specificity of the expanded peripheral T cells. Among the least clonally expanded were partial responders at 0.1-3.0 mg/kg.

The V gene is TRBV29-1, the J gene TRBJ2-1, with D possibly TRBD1 on 8 matching bases. The sample consisted of CD4+ or CD8+ T cells sorted from blood, taken in a trial of the OX40 agonist ivuxolimab. The TCR originated in an adult with an advanced solid tumor such as melanoma, head and neck, liver or kidney cancer. This CDR3 reads CSATGQGGAQSEQFF. Here the CDR3 DNA reads TGCAGCGCAACCGGACAGGGAGGGGCGCAATCTGAGCAGTTCTTC.